Included here is one T cell receptor (beta chain) sequence, with context. Its antigen is not identified. This entry comes from a study of T cell responses to AZD1222 COVID-19 vaccine. Using immunoSEQ multiplex PCR, the repertoire was profiled, and TCRdb retains in-frame clones only, with some absent. This sample has some 74,000 clones; 70% to 90% occur once, and the top ten carry under 1.5%. The study pooled second doses at about 4 or about 12 weeks. Whole-study results and caveats: There were mostly white British donors and more females than males, and clonal diversity was possibly underestimated.

This CDR3 is built from 15 residues. Trimming cost V 7 bases and J 1 base, with 16 bases left between them. Germline V gives CDR1 LNHDA, CDR2 SQIVND (reference sequence). This specimen consisted of peripheral blood, obtained 28 days after the second AZD1222 dose. The chain employs TRBV19 and TRBJ1-1; D is uncertain. The TCR comes from an adult who received the AZD1222 COVID-19 vaccine. The CDR3 protein is CASISPEDKNTEAFF. CDR3 sequence (DNA): TGTGCCAGTATCAGTCCCGAAGACAAGAACACTGAAGCTTTCTTT.